These T cell receptor beta chains were read from a single sample in a study of vaccination effects on CD4 cells after COVID-19. The assay was immunoSEQ multiplex PCR, and TCRdb's table has in-frame clones only and misses some. The table has tens of thousands of clones, approximately 72% seen once. The antigens for these receptors are not known. The input for sequencing was CD4+ T cells from PBMCs cultured with a peptide pool, taken before COVID-19 vaccination. Receptor source: a human donor who had a prior SARS-CoV-2 infection. Each CDR3 is given with its conserved first and last residue. D genes are given only for firm matches. Expanded clones are given a class, and other clones once, few, many or no size at all.

abundance | d_gene | j_gene | v_gene | CDR3aa | CDR3nt
. | TRBD2 | TRBJ2-5 | TRBV4-2 | CASSQDRAGGRETQYF | TGTGCCAGCAGCCAAGACCGAGCGGGGGGGCGAGAGACCCAGTACTTC
. | TRBD2 | TRBJ2-1 | TRBV12-5 | CASVGSGGKSYNEQFF | TGTGCTAGTGTGGGAAGCGGGGGCAAATCCTACAATGAGCAGTTCTTC
. | . | TRBJ2-4 | TRBV7-2 | CASSFWRDANIQYF | TGTGCCAGCAGCTTCTGGCGGGATGCAAACATTCAGTACTTC
. | . | TRBJ2-7 | TRBV19 | CASSADPSVAYEQYF | TGTGCCAGTAGTGCCGACCCGAGTGTCGCCTACGAGCAGTACTTC
. | TRBD2 | TRBJ2-3 | TRBV7-9 | CASSPGHSGGPGDTQYF | TGTGCCAGCAGCCCTGGCCATAGCGGGGGGCCGGGGGATACGCAGTATTTT
. | TRBD2 | TRBJ2-5 | TRBV3-1/TRBV3-2 | CASSPFLAGDETQYF | TGTGCCAGCAGCCCCTTCCTAGCGGGAGACGAGACCCAGTACTTC
few | . | TRBJ1-1 | TRBV7-9 | CASSLGPGRLNTEAFF | TGTGCCAGCAGCTTAGGTCCGGGACGGTTGAACACTGAAGCTTTCTTT
. | . | TRBJ1-2 | TRBV5-1 | CASSLGGDRGYTF | TGCGCCAGCAGTCTGGGGGGGGATCGTGGCTACACCTTC
few | . | TRBJ1-2 | TRBV19 | CASQSGRANYGYTF | TGTGCCAGTCAGAGCGGAAGGGCTAACTATGGCTACACCTTC
. | . | TRBJ1-4 | TRBV27 | CASSLSGVNEKLFF | TGTGCCAGCAGTTTATCTGGGGTCAATGAAAAACTGTTTTTT